This T cell receptor beta chain is from a study of molecular identifiers for immune sequencing clone quantification (dated by TCRdb to about 2018). Context from the whole study: In a replicate experiment, RNA from roughly 21,000 or 96,000 naive CD8 T cells was split into five aliquots, four of which were sequenced. CD8 T cells were used in a methods study to benchmark molecular-identifier clustering-based TCR repertoire sequencing (MIDCIRS) and TCR RNA copy counting.

On this clonotype itself: It has no known antigen specificity. No base qualities exist here, and no much larger clone lies one base off it.

Naive CD8 T cell libraries were made from roughly 21,000 to 960,000 sorted cells using 10%, 30% or 50% of purified RNA. On a BD FACSAria II, naive CD8 T cells were FACS-sorted as CD8+CD4-CCR7+CD45RA+ and collected into RLT Plus buffer. To test detection sensitivity, Jurkat RNA equal to under 13 TCR copies was added to samples of about 19,000-1,100,000 naive CD8 T cells. Enrichment of CD8 T cells was done with RosetteSep CD8+ T Cell Enrichment Cocktail plus Ficoll-Paque, and ACK red cell lysis came afterward. Study-level results and caveats: In CMV-specific effector cells, clones with more than 20 RNA copies accounted for over 97% of molecules, whereas in naive cells such clones accounted for under 1%. Spiked-in Jurkat TCR RNA equal to a single cell's worth was reported to be detectable even within 1,100,000 naive CD8 T cells. Modeling estimated roughly 3 recovered TCR RNA copies per cell, compared with approximately 9.5 by digital PCR, which implies roughly 29% capture efficiency. Identical TCR molecules sharing a barcode could cause highly expanded clone sizes to be underestimated. The naive libraries included spiked-in Jurkat TCR RNA (roughly nine copies' worth), and this RNA is not part of the donor repertoire. Without barcode sub-clustering, chimeric consensus sequences inflated TCR diversity; chimeras reached as high as 47%.

The library was obtained by PCR. The sequencer listed for this sample is NextSeq 500. Bulk TCR libraries were generated as previously described, with the TCR primers listed in Table S5 used. Purification of total RNA was performed with the Qiagen AllPrep DNA/RNA kit. Before analysis, reads from multiple sequencing runs of one library were combined. The paper's data handling went like this. Only reads with exact TCR constant sequence were kept, trimmed to 150 nt, and grouped by their 12-nt molecular barcodes. Reads within each barcode group were sub-clustered using a 15% Levenshtein threshold, and quality-weighted consensus sequences were constructed for each RNA molecule. Non-functional sequences were discarded, and so were lower-count sequences lying one edit away from another sequence. Barcode sub-clusters with fewer than 20% of the maximum read count were removed, based on fitting two negative binomial distributions. In-frame beta chains were kept once TCRdb had trimmed the public reads at Q25 with fastp and called clones with MiXCR. Rows matching on CDR3 protein sequence are summarized as one entry with the most common DNA and genes. TCRdb, rather than the study authors, made the V and J calls. The sample data list 300,000 to 400,000 distinct CDR3 sequences, and under 25% of these were observed just once. The ten largest make up about 0.71% of the sample.

The TCR comes from a human donor in good health. Some libraries in this study had Jurkat cell RNA spiked in. Sequencing was done on a sample of naive CD8+ T cells from blood, with Jurkat cell RNA spiked in. The label giving this sample's cell subset or site can be read as: FACS-sorted CD8+CD4-CCR7+CD45RA+ naive T cells.

Here the CDR3 is given as CATSERQGRANYGYTF. DNA sequence: TGTGCCACCAGTGAGAGACAGGGAAGAGCTAACTATGGCTACACCTTC. The sequence is built from TRBV24-1 and TRBJ1-2; TRBD1 aligns with 7 central bases. Based on the germline V gene, the CDR1 and CDR2 sequences are KGHDR and SFDVKD. Trimming accounts for 4 bases at V and 0 bases at J, while the number of junction bases matched to no gene is 7. Including cysteine and phenylalanine, the CDR3 has 16 amino acids. The read is trimmed to its CDR3 DNA, 48 bases read in frame from base 1.